Following are 31 T cell receptor beta chains from one sample sequenced in a study of blood T cell repertoires in COVID-19 (TCRdb year 2020). Library preparation used the immunoSEQ multiplex PCR assay. TCRdb re-hosts the immuneACCESS table, in-frame sequences only. Its copies lack some clones; in the studies checked, an unresolved V gene accounts for under half of them, and the cause for the rest is not known. For this sample there are about 220,000 clones; roughly 80% appear just once. The ten largest clones take up 1.3% of the sample. The sequenced sample consisted of PBMCs or T cells enriched from blood (not recorded which). The receptors stem from a woman between 35 and 50 years old with acute COVID-19.

The chain links TRBV7-2 to TRBJ1-1; the match to TRBD1 covers 7 bases. V was pared by 0 bases and J by 0 bases, with 4 bases of the junction left unmatched. Germline-derived CDR1 and CDR2 are SGHTA and FQGNSA. The CDR3 loop spans 16 amino acids. CDR3 amino acids: CASSLAGQTLNTEAFF. CDR3 coding DNA: TGTGCCAGCAGCTTAGCGGGACAGACATTGAACACTGAAGCTTTCTTT.

The chain employs TRBV12-2 and TRBJ2-7; the D segment call TRBD2 is taken from the table without a DNA check. TRBV12-2 is a documented pseudogene. The CDR3 length is 15 residues. The CDR3 nucleotides are TGTGCAAGTCGCTTCGGGACGGACTACTCCTACGAGCAGTACTTC. Its protein is CASRFGTDYSYEQYF.

The DNA of the CDR3 is TGTGCCAGCAGGAATAGTGCGAACACCGGGGAGCTGTTTTTT. Residues: CASRNSANTGELFF. V gene TRBV6-4 combines with J gene TRBJ2-2; D gene uncertain. CDR1 MRHNA and CDR2 SNTAGT come from the germline V gene. This CDR3 comprises 14 residues. V shed 6 bases and J shed 0 bases, with 8 bases lying between them.

This clone was detected once. The chain joins TRBV6-6 to TRBJ2-7, with 9 positions matching TRBD1. The CDR3 runs 17 residues. V was clipped by 5 bases and J by 3 bases; unmatched bases: 14. Germline V gene lookup returns CDR1 MNHNY and CDR2 SVGAGI (reference sequence). CDR3 residues: CASSLDRGGVERYEQYF. The CDR3 DNA sequence: TGTGCCAGCAGTCTGGACAGGGGAGGGGTAGAACGCTACGAGCAGTACTTC.

The V gene is TRBV6-5, the J gene TRBJ2-7; 7 bases line up with TRBD1. CDR1 is MNHEY, CDR2 SVGAGI, per germline. Trimming at V came to 2 bases and at J to 1 base, leaving 8 bases not matched to a gene. The CDR3 has 16 amino acids. CDR3 nucleotides: TGTGCCAGCAGTTACGGACCGGGACAGCCGTCCTACGAGCAGTACTTC. Its protein product is CASSYGPGQPSYEQYF.

The genes are TRBV4-3 and TRBJ1-2; D is perhaps TRBD1 (5 bases). The V gene's germline CDR1 is LGHNA and CDR2 YSLEER. V lost 3 bases and J 2 bases, leaving 10 bases between the germline ends. There are 14 residues in the CDR3. The CDR3 coding sequence is TGCGCCAGCAGCCAGACCAGGGTGAACTATGGCTACACCTTC. Translated, it gives CASSQTRVNYGYTF.

The chain is built from TRBV28 and TRBJ1-5, with TRBD1 as a possible D gene (6 bases). Germline V gene lookup returns CDR1 MDHEN and CDR2 SYDVKM. The CDR3 is 13 amino acids. V was cut by 8 bases and J by 4 bases, with 12 bases left in between. The CDR3 nucleotides read TGTGCCAGCCAAATTACAGGGAATCAGCCCCAGCATTTT. Translated, it gives CASQITGNQPQHF.

The CDR3 spells CASSPTRGENSPLHF. In DNA form, the CDR3 reads TGTGCCAGCAGTCCCACCAGGGGTGAGAATTCACCCCTCCACTTT. The chain has TRBV27 and TRBJ1-6, with a possible D match to TRBD1 (6 bases). Trimming pared 5 bases from V and 7 bases from J, leaving 15 bases between. The CDR3 has 15 amino acids. Per germline, CDR1 MNHEY and CDR2 SMNVEV (reference sequence).

The rearrangement joins TRBV18 to TRBJ1-2, with no clear D. Trimming took off 3 bases at V and 5 bases at J, with 13 bases between the two ends. The germline CDR1 and CDR2 sequences are KGHSH and LQKENI. The CDR3 has 14 residues. The DNA of the CDR3 is TGTGCCAGCTCACCCTACGGGGTCGGATATGGCTACACCTTC. Its translation: CASSPYGVGYGYTF. Supplemented by reference TRBV18 and TRBJ1-2, the full variable domain reads NAGVMQNPRHLVRRRGQEARLRCSPMKGHSHVYWYRQLPEEGLKFMVYLQKENIIDESGMPKERFSAEFPKEGPSILRIQQVVRGDSAAYFCASSPYGVGYGYTFGSGTRLTVV.

Only a few counts were recorded for this clone. The J gene is TRBJ1-4, the V gene TRBV9, with D unclear. Germline lookup yields CDR1 SGDLS and CDR2 YYNGEE. The CDR3 contains 14 residues. With 4 bases removed from V and 7 bases from J, the gap between germline ends came to 14 bases. The CDR3 reads CASSLRGESEKLFF. The CDR3 DNA reads TGTGCCAGCAGCTTACGCGGGGAAAGTGAAAAACTGTTTTTT.

The chain couples TRBV15 to TRBJ1-1, with 10 bases that match TRBD1. The CDR3 length is 15 residues. V lost 5 bases, J lost 5 bases, and 8 bases stayed unmatched. Germline values: CDR1 LNHNV, CDR2 YYDKDF (reference sequence). CDR3 coding DNA: TGTGCCACCAGCGCCCGGGACAGGGGAGTTACTGAAGCTTTCTTT. Translation gives CATSARDRGVTEAFF.

The genes are TRBV7-9 and TRBJ1-1; 9 bases align to TRBD1. The CDR3 runs 14 residues. Germline V gene lookup returns CDR1 SEHNR and CDR2 FQNEAQ (reference sequence). V shed 5 bases, J shed 7 bases, and the junction held 8 bases outside the gene matches. The DNA for the CDR3 is TGTGCCAGCAGCCTGACAGGGGGAGGGGGTGAAGCTTTCTTT. This codes for CASSLTGGGGEAFF.

This clone was counted a few times. V is TRBV19 and J is TRBJ1-2; 7 bases agree with TRBD1. CDR1 is LNHDA, CDR2 SQIVND, per germline (reference sequence). V was clipped by 7 bases and J by 6 bases; unmatched bases: 11. The CDR3 is made up of 14 amino acids. The CDR3 bases are TGTGCCAGTAAGGGAAACGACAGGGCGCATGGCTACACCTTC. Protein product: CASKGNDRAHGYTF.

This sequence joins TRBV28 and TRBJ1-5; TRBD1 matches at 10 bases. With V trimmed by 4 bases and J by 2 bases, 14 bases remained unmatched. In germline, CDR1 is MDHEN, CDR2 SYDVKM. The length of the CDR3 is 19 residues. This CDR3 reads CASSSVDRGRSNGNQPQHF. The CDR3 coding sequence is TGTGCCAGCAGTTCCGTAGACAGGGGGCGTAGCAATGGCAATCAGCCCCAGCATTTT.

This clone was recorded a few times. V usage is TRBV5-1 and J usage is TRBJ2-7, with D tentatively TRBD2 (6 bases). The germline CDR1 and CDR2 sequences are SGHRS and YFSETQ. Trimming took off 3 bases at V and 4 bases at J, with 17 bases between the two ends. The CDR3 has 15 amino acids. In DNA form, the CDR3 reads TGCGCCAGCAGCTCCCTCCAACCGGGGAGGTACGAGCAGTACTTC. Amino acids: CASSSLQPGRYEQYF.

V gene TRBV27 combines with J gene TRBJ1-2, with a possible D match to TRBD1 (6 bases). This CDR3 has 13 residues. Germline CDR1 reads MNHEY; CDR2 reads SMNVEV (reference sequence). The V end lost 2 bases, the J end lost 8 bases, and 12 bases lay between the germline ends. CDR3 coding DNA: TGTGCCAGCAGTTTACTTTCAGGGGTCGGCTACACCTTC. This gives the protein CASSLLSGVGYTF.

This chain connects TRBV7-9 to TRBJ2-7, with a tentative D call TRBD1 (5 bases). Germline V gene sequence: CDR1 SEHNR, CDR2 FQNEAQ (reference sequence). The CDR3 is made up of 13 amino acids. The V end was cut by 5 bases, the J end by 0 bases, with 8 bases between. In nucleotides, the CDR3 is TGTGCCAGCAGCGCCGACAGCTCCTACGAGCAGTACTTC. This codes for CASSADSSYEQYF.

The CDR3 nucleotides are TGTGCCAGCAGAAACGGGGGGTTAAACACTGAAGCTTTCTTT. Translation gives CASRNGGLNTEAFF. V is TRBV6-5 and J is TRBJ1-1; TRBD1 is a possible D gene (5 bases). In germline, CDR1 is MNHEY, CDR2 SVGAGI. V was shortened by 6 bases and J by 2 bases, with 13 bases between the two germline ends. This CDR3 is built from 14 residues.

This clone came up once. The chain has TRBV2 and TRBJ1-3, with D tentatively TRBD1 (6 bases). Trimming removed 7 bases from V and 3 bases from J, with 10 bases in between. CDR1 and CDR2 (germline): SNHLY, FYNNEI. The CDR3 runs to 13 residues. This CDR3 reads CASTGEIGNTIYF. DNA for the CDR3: TGTGCCAGCACAGGGGAAATTGGAAACACCATATATTTT.

The rearrangement uses TRBV19 and TRBJ2-2, with D perhaps TRBD1 (6 bases). Trimming removed 7 bases from V and 5 bases from J, with 14 bases in between. Looked up from germline, CDR1 is LNHDA and CDR2 is SQIVND (reference sequence). The CDR3 is 14 residues long. In DNA form, the CDR3 reads TGTGCCAGTACATCCCAGGGGATAACCGGGGAGCTGTTTTTT. Translated: CASTSQGITGELFF.

This chain uses TRBV19 with TRBJ2-1; 9 nucleotides match TRBD1. The CDR3 is made up of 14 amino acids. The V segment lost 3 bases and the J segment 8 bases; nucleotides outside the gene matches: 5. The germline V gene has CDR1 LNHDA and CDR2 SQIVND (reference sequence). The CDR3 coding sequence is TGTGCCAGTAGTATCCAGGGACAGGGATATGAGCAGTTCTTC. Encoded protein: CASSIQGQGYEQFF. The full variable domain, in which reference TRBV19 and TRBJ2-1 provide the parts outside the CDR3, is DGGITQSPKYLFRKEGQNVTLSCEQNLNHDAMYWYRQDPGQGLRLIYYSQIVNDFQKGDIAEGYSVSREKKESFPLTVTSAQKNPTAFYLCASSIQGQGYEQFFGPGTRLTVL.

The chain links TRBV6-5 to TRBJ1-6; D gene uncertain. Trimming stripped 6 bases from V and 7 bases from J, with 7 bases between. Germline CDR1 reads MNHEY; CDR2 reads SVGAGI. CDR3 size: 12 residues. The CDR3 protein is CASRRENSPLHF. The DNA of the CDR3 is TGTGCCAGCAGGAGAGAAAATTCACCCCTCCACTTT.

The chain is built from TRBV28 and TRBJ2-7; a weak D match, TRBD2 (6 bases). This CDR3 has 15 residues. CDR1 and CDR2 (germline): MDHEN, SYDVKM. Trimming removed 2 bases at V and 6 bases at J, with 17 bases between. The CDR3 bases are TGTGCCAGCAGTTTAAGTGGCAGCGGGCCGCCCGAGCAGTACTTC. Protein sequence: CASSLSGSGPPEQYF.

The V gene is TRBV7-2, the J gene TRBJ1-3; TRBD1 might be the D (5 bases). The CDR3 is made up of 13 amino acids. V lost 7 bases and J 3 bases, leaving 10 bases between the germline ends. From germline, CDR1 is SGHTA and CDR2 FQGNSA. The CDR3 is CASTPGVGNTIYF. Written as DNA, the CDR3 is TGTGCCAGCACCCCGGGGGTTGGAAACACCATATATTTT.

CDR3 residues: CASSLGMQGPNQPQHF. The CDR3 DNA follows: TGTGCCAGCAGCCTGGGGATGCAGGGGCCGAATCAGCCCCAGCATTTT. The chain joins TRBV5-5 to TRBJ1-5, with D maybe TRBD1 (6 bases). The V gene's germline CDR1 is SGHKS and CDR2 YYEKEE (reference sequence). Trimming took off 4 bases at V and 4 bases at J, with 18 bases between the two ends. The CDR3 is made up of 16 amino acids.

This clone was detected only once. The V and J genes are TRBV27 and TRBJ1-5, with 9 positions matching TRBD1. This CDR3 contains 14 residues. In germline, CDR1 is MNHEY, CDR2 SMNVEV (reference sequence). V gave up 5 bases and J gave up 4 bases; unmatched junction bases: 3. CDR3 protein: CASSIQGANQPQHF. Here the CDR3 DNA reads TGTGCCAGCAGTATACAGGGGGCAAATCAGCCCCAGCATTTT.

The chain has TRBV5-6 and TRBJ1-3; D perhaps matches TRBD1 (6 bases). With 4 bases removed from V and 2 bases from J, the gap between germline ends came to 13 bases. The CDR3 loop spans 15 amino acids. CDR1 and CDR2 from the germline V gene are SGHDT and YYEEEE. CDR3 in DNA: TGTGCCAGCAGCCGCAGGGGATCGGCTGGAAACACCATATATTTT. It is translated as CASSRRGSAGNTIYF.

This clone was counted a few times. The chain uses TRBV13 and TRBJ1-1; no firm D call. This CDR3 contains 13 residues. V gave up 8 bases and J gave up 2 bases, with 12 bases separating them. Germline-derived CDR1 and CDR2 are PRHDT and FYEKMQ (reference sequence). The CDR3 region is CASAIRGNTEAFF. CDR3 DNA: TGTGCCAGCGCCATCCGGGGTAACACTGAAGCTTTCTTT.

The chain recombines TRBV6-6 with TRBJ1-5; D is uncertain. CDR1 MNHNY and CDR2 SVGAGI come from the germline V gene (reference sequence). The CDR3 is made up of 14 amino acids. Trimming cost V 4 bases and J 6 bases, with 13 bases left between them. Here the CDR3 DNA reads TGTGCCAGCAGTTCCACGGACTCCGGTCAGCCCCAGCATTTT. Translated: CASSSTDSGQPQHF.

CDR3 residues: CASSELRGGRPGRYF. The CDR3 coding sequence is TGTGCCAGCAGTGAATTGCGCGGGGGCCGGCCAGGCCGGTACTTC. The chain is built from TRBV2 and TRBJ2-5; D possibly corresponds to TRBD2 (7 bases). The CDR3 runs to 15 residues. CDR1 is SNHLY and CDR2 is FYNNEI in the germline V gene. V lost 2 bases and J 13 bases, leaving 23 bases between the germline ends.

CDR3 in DNA: TGTGCCAGCAGCTTGGCCCGACTTTACACCGGGGAGCTGTTTTTT. Encoded protein: CASSLARLYTGELFF. The chain recombines TRBV5-6 with TRBJ2-2; D gene unclear. Trimming stripped 0 bases from V and 3 bases from J, with 9 bases between. Germline lookup yields CDR1 SGHDT and CDR2 YYEEEE. The CDR3 is made up of 15 amino acids.